This T cell receptor beta chain was recorded in a study of circulating and synovial CD4+ cells in juvenile arthritis (dated by TCRdb to about 2014). The study in broad terms: Within each patient, the study compared the TCRbeta CDR3 repertoires of three groups: circulating HLA-DR+ CD4 T cells, bulk blood CD4 T cells, and synovial CD4 T cells. The goal of repertoire sequencing was to confirm that a circulating synovial-like CD4 T cell subset was enriched in synovial clonotypes. Summary of the overall study and its limitations: Because overlap with synovium rose as sequencing depth increased, the measured fractions of shared clonotypes likely underestimated the overlap of the full repertoire. Traditional Vbeta family usage analysis did not detect the difference between circulating pathogenic-like lymphocytes and bulk blood T cells. CPL and bulk blood CD4 samples differed in T cell genome counts by at least an order of magnitude, so sample-size effects were addressed. Circulating pathogenic-like lymphocytes clustered together with synovial T cells and shared a substantially larger fraction of CDR3 sequences with synovium than bulk blood did. Synovial and circulating pathogenic-like lymphocyte repertoires were less diverse than bulk blood CD4 repertoires, and some CPL samples were as oligoclonal as synovium.

From a lookup of the germline V gene (reference sequence), CDR1 and CDR2 are LNHNV and YYDKDF. Measured from the cysteine to the phenylalanine, the CDR3 is 13 residues long. The retained sequence is limited to the CDR3, 39 bases, with the frame set at the first base. Trimming at the junction amounts to 4 bases on V and 0 bases on J, and the germline ends lie 4 bases apart. Receptor libraries were prepared by the immunoSEQ multiplex PCR assay. An external provider performed TCRbeta CDR3 sequencing as a commercial service. The original pipeline was this. The analyses relied on productive nucleotide sequences along with amino acid sequences obtained through in silico translation. Diversity was quantified by Renyi entropy over a range of alpha values, with sample size equalised by taking the median of 200 repeated subsamples. The distance between each pair of repertoires was calculated as one minus the Chao-modified Jaccard index, which corrects for under-sampling, and this distance was used for clustering. Frequency-weighted overlap with synovial clonotypes was computed over 200 sample sizes, 200 draws without replacement each, and reported at the smaller sample's size. TCRdb retrieved this table from immuneACCESS and kept in-frame rearrangements only. Not all clones are present; in checked studies, unresolved V genes account for under half, and no reason is known for the remainder. V and J calls plus clone size are reproduced from that table; the DNA served to infer D and trimming. Here the sample has about 32,000 clones; roughly 96% occur a single time. In total, the top ten clones hold roughly 0.7% of the sample.

The sequenced samples were obtained from patients with active juvenile idiopathic arthritis. Sorting was carried out immediately after cells were thawed, and dead cells were excluded with Live/Dead Fixable Near-IR Stain. This clone was detected once. Its binding antigen is unknown. No much larger clone is present one base from it, and per-base qualities are unavailable. This sequence uses TRBV15 and TRBJ1-5; the D segment cannot be called with confidence. The sample consisted of CD4+ T cells from blood. The receptor's source is a human donor with juvenile idiopathic arthritis. The base sequence is TGTGCCACCAGCATTAGTAGCAATCAGCCCCAGCATTTT. Its protein is CATSISSNQPQHF. When the CDR3 is completed using the reference TRBV15 and TRBJ1-5 genes on either side, the full variable domain is DAMVIQNPRYQVTQFGKPVTLSCSQTLNHNVMYWYQQKSSQAPKLLFHYYDKDFNNEADTPDNFQSRRPNTSFCFLDIRSPGLGDTAMYLCATSISSNQPQHFGDGTRLSIL.